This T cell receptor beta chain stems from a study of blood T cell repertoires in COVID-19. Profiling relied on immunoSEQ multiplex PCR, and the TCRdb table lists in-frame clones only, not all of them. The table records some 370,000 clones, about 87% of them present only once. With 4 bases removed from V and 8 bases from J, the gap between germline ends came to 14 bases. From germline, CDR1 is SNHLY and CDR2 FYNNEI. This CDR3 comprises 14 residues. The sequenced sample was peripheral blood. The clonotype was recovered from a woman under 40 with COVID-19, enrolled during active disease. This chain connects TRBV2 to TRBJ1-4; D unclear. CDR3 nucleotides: TGTGCCAGCAGTGCCGAAGATAAGAGGGAAAAACTGTTTTTT. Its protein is CASSAEDKREKLFF.